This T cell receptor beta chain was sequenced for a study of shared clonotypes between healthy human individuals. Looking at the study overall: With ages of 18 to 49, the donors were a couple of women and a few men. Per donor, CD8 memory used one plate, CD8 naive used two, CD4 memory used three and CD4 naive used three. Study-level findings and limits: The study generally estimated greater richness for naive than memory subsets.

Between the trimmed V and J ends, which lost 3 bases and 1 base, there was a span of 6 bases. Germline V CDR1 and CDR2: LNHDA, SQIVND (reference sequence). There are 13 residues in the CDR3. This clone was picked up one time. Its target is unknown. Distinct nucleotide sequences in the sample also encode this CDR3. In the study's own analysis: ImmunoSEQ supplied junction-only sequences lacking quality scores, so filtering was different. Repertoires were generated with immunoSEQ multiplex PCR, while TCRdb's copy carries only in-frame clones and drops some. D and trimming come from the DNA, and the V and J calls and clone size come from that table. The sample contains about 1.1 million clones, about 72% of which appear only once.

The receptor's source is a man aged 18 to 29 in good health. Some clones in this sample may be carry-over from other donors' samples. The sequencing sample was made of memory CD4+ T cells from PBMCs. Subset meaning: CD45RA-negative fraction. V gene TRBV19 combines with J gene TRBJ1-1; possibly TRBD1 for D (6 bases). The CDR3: CASSIRGNTEAFF. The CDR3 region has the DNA TGTGCCAGTAGTATCAGGGGGAACACTGAAGCTTTCTTT.